What follows is one T cell receptor (beta chain) and its context. Its antigen is still unknown. The data derive from a study of shared clonotypes between healthy human individuals. Overall study: For every donor, three CD4 naive, three CD4 memory, two CD8 naive and one CD8 memory plates were used.

Original handling: ImmunoSEQ supplied junction-only sequences lacking quality scores, so filtering was different. The table came from immunoSEQ multiplex PCR; TCRdb's copy has only in-frame clones and leaves some out. The D gene and trimming were derived from the DNA, and the V and J assignments and clone size from that table. The sample lists approximately 980,000 clones; around 80% were seen once. Points from the study as a whole: Sharing of clonotypes among donors was expected to vary with sequencing depth. Researchers found naive subsets generally carried larger estimated richness than memory subsets.

The germline V gene encodes CDR1 MNHNY and CDR2 SVGAGI (reference sequence). This CDR3 has 15 residues. The V gene end was trimmed by 6 bases and the J gene end by 4 bases; junction bases not matched to a gene: 6. The sequence was collected from a man aged 18 to 35 in good health. The sample was memory CD4+ T cells sorted from blood. The sample's subset: CD45RA-negative fraction. The V gene is TRBV6-6, the J gene TRBJ2-6, with 7 bases aligning to TRBD1. The CDR3 region is CASSATGVGANVLTF. CDR3 nucleotide sequence: TGTGCCAGCAGCGCTACAGGGGTAGGGGCCAACGTCCTGACTTTC.